These 11 T cell receptor beta chains were all obtained from the same sample, sequenced in a study of blood T cell repertoires in COVID-19. Method: immunoSEQ multiplex PCR; TCRdb's copy keeps in-frame clones and lacks some. The repertoire consists of around 130,000 clones, with about 81% occurring once and the leading ten covering about 17%. Material: peripheral blood. Source of these receptors: a woman of 80 years or more with acute or convalescent COVID-19.

This clone showed up just once. V usage is TRBV18 and J usage is TRBJ2-5; possibly TRBD1 for D (6 bases). Per germline, CDR1 KGHSH and CDR2 LQKENI. Trimming left V 5 bases short and J 3 bases short, with 13 bases between. This CDR3 spans 14 amino acids. The DNA of the CDR3 is TGTGCCAGCTCAGACAGGTTGGGGGAAGAGACCCAGTACTTC. As protein: CASSDRLGEETQYF.

The CDR3 DNA sequence: TGTGCCAGCAGCTTGTACCAGGTCAGGTCCTACAATGAGCAGTTCTTC. This gives the protein CASSLYQVRSYNEQFF. The gene calls are TRBV5-4 and TRBJ2-1; D gene ambiguous. V was shortened by 1 base and J by 1 base, with 12 bases between the two germline ends. The CDR3 is 16 amino acids. Germline CDR1 SGHNT, CDR2 YYREEE (reference sequence).

Only one count was recorded for this clone. The rearrangement links TRBV7-2 to TRBJ2-3; D may be TRBD1 (8 bases). Germline V gene data show CDR1 as SGHTA and CDR2 as FQGNSA. The length of the CDR3 is 15 residues. The germline V and J ends were trimmed by 1 base and 4 bases, with 12 bases remaining between them. The CDR3 coding sequence is TGTGCCAGCAGCTTAGACAGGGGGGGCCCAGATACGCAGTATTTT. Protein: CASSLDRGGPDTQYF. The full variable domain, in which reference TRBV7-2 and TRBJ2-3 provide the parts outside the CDR3, is GAGVSQSPSNKVTEKGKDVELRCDPISGHTALYWYRQSLGQGLEFLIYFQGNSAPDKSGLPSDRFSAERTGGSVSTLTIQRTQQEDSAVYLCASSLDRGGPDTQYFGPGTRLTVL.

This sequence joins TRBV10-3 and TRBJ1-5, with TRBD1 identical over 8 bases. The J segment lost 5 bases and the V segment lost 6 bases, leaving 9 bases of the junction unmatched. There are 15 residues in the CDR3. Germline V lookup: CDR1 ENHRY, CDR2 SYGVKD. The CDR3 DNA is TGTGCCATCAGCAACCGGGACAGGAAAGATCAGCCCCAGCATTTT. Its translation is CAISNRDRKDQPQHF.

This clone was observed once. The J gene is TRBJ1-4, the V gene TRBV20-1; TRBD1 agrees at 8 bases. This CDR3 has 14 residues. CDR1 and CDR2 (germline): DFQATT, SNEGSKA (reference sequence). V gave up 3 bases and J gave up 5 bases; unmatched junction bases: 5. The CDR3 is CSASRYRGNEKLFF. The CDR3 DNA is TGCAGTGCTAGTCGGTACAGGGGGAATGAAAAACTGTTTTTT.

Written as DNA, the CDR3 is TGTGCCAGCAGCTTAAGACAGGGGGCTGGTGAGCAGTACTTC. Protein: CASSLRQGAGEQYF. The chain carries TRBV11-2 and TRBJ2-7, with 10 positions matching TRBD1. The CDR3 contains 14 residues. The germline V gene has CDR1 SGHAT and CDR2 FQNNGV. The V gene end was trimmed by 2 bases and the J gene end by 7 bases; junction bases not matched to a gene: 5.

The chain carries TRBV18 and TRBJ1-4, with D possibly TRBD1 on 6 matching bases. Germline CDR1 reads KGHSH; CDR2 reads LQKENI. The CDR3 has 15 amino acids. The V and J ends lost 6 bases and 5 bases respectively, with 16 bases between them. As DNA, the CDR3 is TGTGCCAGCTCCCCTGGTAGGCAGGGGAATGAAAAACTGTTTTTT. Its translation is CASSPGRQGNEKLFF. The full variable domain, with the rest looked up from reference TRBV18 and TRBJ1-4, is NAGVMQNPRHLVRRRGQEARLRCSPMKGHSHVYWYRQLPEEGLKFMVYLQKENIIDESGMPKERFSAEFPKEGPSILRIQQVVRGDSAAYFCASSPGRQGNEKLFFGSGTQLSVL.

This clone was detected only once. The chain carries TRBV19 and TRBJ1-1; weak D call: TRBD1 (5 bases). This CDR3 comprises 14 residues. V was pared by 4 bases and J by 1 base, with 10 bases between. Germline lookup yields CDR1 LNHDA and CDR2 SQIVND (reference sequence). Here the CDR3 reads CASSKPQGNTEAFF. The CDR3 DNA is TGTGCCAGTAGTAAACCCCAGGGGAACACTGAAGCTTTCTTT.

V gene TRBV30 combines with J gene TRBJ2-5, with 13 bases matching TRBD2. Germline assignment: CDR1 GTSNPN and CDR2 SVGIG (reference sequence). There are 19 residues in the CDR3. V lost 0 bases and J lost 2; bases outside the gene matches: 12. CDR3 in amino acids: CAWSVLRPGLAGTQETQYF. The CDR3 coding sequence is TGTGCCTGGAGTGTACTACGACCGGGACTAGCGGGAACTCAAGAGACCCAGTACTTC.

The chain links TRBV7-2 to TRBJ2-5; 10 positions agree with TRBD1. The CDR3 extends over 16 amino acids. Trimming took 6 bases from V and 6 from J; bases not matched to a gene: 13. Germline V lookup: CDR1 SGHTA, CDR2 FQGNSA. The CDR3 region has the DNA TGTGCCAGCAGACCGACCGGGACAGGGGCGGTCAAGACCCAGTACTTC. This encodes CASRPTGTGAVKTQYF.

V usage is TRBV19 and J usage is TRBJ2-7, with TRBD1 matching over 10 bases. The germline V gene encodes CDR1 LNHDA and CDR2 SQIVND (reference sequence). The CDR3 runs to 16 residues. The junction had 10 bases not matched to a gene; V was cut back by 5 bases and J by 3 bases. The CDR3 spells CASSGTRTGGNYEQYF. The CDR3 DNA follows: TGTGCCAGTAGTGGTACCCGGACAGGGGGAAACTACGAGCAGTACTTC.